This passage covers 2 T cell receptor beta chains from one sample sequenced in a study of blood T cell repertoires in COVID-19. The assay was immunoSEQ multiplex PCR, and TCRdb's table has in-frame clones only and misses some. The table has roughly 210,000 clones, approximately 90% seen once. Input material: peripheral blood. The receptors come from a man in his 70s with acute or convalescent COVID-19.

The CDR3 region is CSVELAGGPRETQYF. CDR3 nucleotides: TGCAGCGTTGAGCTAGCGGGAGGGCCGAGGGAGACCCAGTACTTC. The chain uses TRBV29-1 and TRBJ2-5; 12 nucleotides align to TRBD2. The V segment lost 3 bases and the J segment 5 bases; nucleotides outside the gene matches: 7. The germline V gene encodes CDR1 SQVTM and CDR2 ANQGSEA. The CDR3 is made up of 15 amino acids.

V gene TRBV28 combines with J gene TRBJ1-3, with D possibly TRBD1 on 6 matching bases. With 7 bases removed from V and 0 bases from J, the gap between germline ends came to 16 bases. CDR3 length equals 16 residues. CDR1 and CDR2 (germline): MDHEN, SYDVKM. As DNA, the CDR3 is TGTGCCAGCACCCTTCTGCGAGGGGGCTCTGGAAACACCATATATTTT. This encodes CASTLLRGGSGNTIYF.